A single sample gave rise to the 21 T cell receptor beta chains below, sequenced in a study of human T cells and chemical hapten exposure. In TCRdb, the RACE reads were re-called with MiXCR into one record per CDR3 protein. This table has about 97,000 distinct CDR3 sequences, 25% to 35% appearing once. The time point here: patch test 3, about 24 weeks after DPC sensitization. The treatment here: therapeutic diphenylcyclopropenone sensitization with weekly scalp DPC. Sequencing was performed on whole blood, taken in connection with sensitization to the hapten diphenylcyclopropenone (DPC). The receptors here all came from a man between 35 and 55 years old with alopecia areata. Some clones in this sample may be carry-over from other donors' samples.

The chain uses TRBV6-2 or TRBV6-3 and TRBJ2-7, with 7 bases fitting TRBD1. The CDR3 loop spans 13 amino acids. J was trimmed by 3 bases and V by 6 bases; bases with no gene match: 5. The V gene's germline CDR1 is MNHEY and CDR2 SVGEGT. The CDR3 nucleotides are TGTGCCAGCAGAGCGGACAGGTACTACGAGCAGTACTTC. Translating gives CASRADRYYEQYF.

The CDR3 loop is CSAPVRQGRDGYTF. The CDR3 coding sequence is TGCAGTGCCCCTGTGCGGCAGGGGAGGGATGGCTACACCTTC. The V gene is TRBV20-1, the J gene TRBJ1-2, with D perhaps TRBD1 (6 bases). Germline values: CDR1 DFQATT, CDR2 SNEGSKA (reference sequence). The CDR3 is 14 amino acids. Between the trimmed V and J ends, which lost 6 bases and 6 bases, there was a span of 20 bases.

This clonotype was detected only a few times. This chain connects TRBV29-1 to TRBJ2-5, with D perhaps assigned TRBD1 or TRBD2 (5 bases each). The V end lost 6 bases, the J end lost 4 bases, and 9 bases lay between the germline ends. The CDR3 has 11 residues. From germline, CDR1 is SQVTM and CDR2 ANQGSEA. CDR3: CSVGAGETQYF. The DNA of the CDR3 is TGCAGCGTAGGGGCGGGAGAGACCCAGTACTTC.

As to this clonotype: A read error is possible here, since a much larger clone lies one base away. The CDR3: CSVVGTSGSPYNEQFF. CDR3 nucleotide sequence: TGCAGCGTTGTAGGGACTAGCGGGAGTCCCTACAATGAGCAGTTCTTC. The gene calls are TRBV29-1 and TRBJ2-1, with 14 bases that match TRBD2. The CDR3 extends over 16 amino acids. CDR1 and CDR2 (germline): SQVTM, ANQGSEA. Trimming took 4 bases from V and 2 from J; bases not matched to a gene: 4.

V gene TRBV11-2 combines with J gene TRBJ1-3; the D is unclear. Germline loops: CDR1 SGHAT, CDR2 FQNNGV. The V end lost 6 bases, the J end lost 1 base, and 10 bases lay between the germline ends. CDR3 length: 14 amino acids. The CDR3 sequence is CASSQRGSGNTIYF. The CDR3 coding sequence is TGTGCCAGCAGTCAAAGAGGGTCTGGAAACACCATATATTTT. The whole variable domain, filled in from reference TRBV11-2 and TRBJ1-3, reads EAGVAQSPRYKIIEKRQSVAFWCNPISGHATLYWYQQILGQGPKLLIQFQNNGVVDDSQLPKDRFSAERLKGVDSTLKIQPAKLEDSAVYLCASSQRGSGNTIYFGEGSWLTVV.

The chain uses TRBV7-2 and TRBJ2-3; D is possibly TRBD2 (5 bases). Trimming removed 5 bases from V and 3 bases from J, with 21 bases in between. Germline-derived CDR1 and CDR2 are SGHTA and FQGNSA. The CDR3 covers 17 residues. The CDR3, as DNA: TGTGCCAGCAGCCTTTCCTCTGCGGGTGCCAGAACAGATACGCAGTATTTT. Protein product: CASSLSSAGARTDTQYF. Filled out from reference TRBV7-2 and TRBJ2-3, the complete variable domain reads GAGVSQSPSNKVTEKGKDVELRCDPISGHTALYWYRQSLGQGLEFLIYFQGNSAPDKSGLPSDRFSAERTGGSVSTLTIQRTQQEDSAVYLCASSLSSAGARTDTQYFGPGTRLTVL.

Only a few counts were recorded for this clonotype. V is TRBV28 and J is TRBJ2-3; D not certain. The CDR3 covers 14 residues. Germline V lookup: CDR1 MDHEN, CDR2 SYDVKM. The V end was cut by 3 bases, the J end by 5 bases, with 12 bases between. CDR3 nucleotides: TGTGCCAGCAGTTTTGGCACTGCCGGAGATACGCAGTATTTT. The encoded protein is CASSFGTAGDTQYF.

The chain is built from TRBV20-1 and TRBJ1-6, with 7 bases aligning to TRBD1. V gave up 0 bases and J gave up 10 bases; unmatched junction bases: 6. The CDR3 covers 14 residues. Looked up from germline, CDR1 is DFQATT and CDR2 is SNEGSKA (reference sequence). CDR3: CSAREGQVKSPLHF. CDR3 nucleotide sequence: TGCAGTGCTAGAGAAGGACAGGTTAAATCACCCCTCCACTTT.

This clonotype was counted between two and nine times. This rearrangement joins TRBV15 to TRBJ2-3; D is tentatively TRBD1 or TRBD2 (5 bases each). Germline assignment: CDR1 LNHNV and CDR2 YYDKDF (reference sequence). V lost 1 base, J lost 4 bases, and 12 bases lay in between. This CDR3 contains 15 residues. CDR3 region: CATSRARRGADTQYF. The CDR3, as DNA: TGTGCCACCAGCAGAGCCAGGCGAGGGGCAGATACGCAGTATTTT.

In this sample, this clonotype is medium-sized. The gene calls are TRBV7-9 and TRBJ2-7; 13 bases are a match to TRBD2. V was pared by 5 bases and J by 9 bases, with 10 bases of the junction left unmatched. The CDR3 covers 15 residues. CDR1 is SEHNR and CDR2 is FQNEAQ in the germline V gene (reference sequence). CDR3 DNA sequence: TGTGCCAGCAGCGCAGGGGGACTAGCGGGATGGGTGCAGTACTTC. Protein: CASSAGGLAGWVQYF.

V is TRBV4-2 and J is TRBJ2-5; 10 positions match TRBD2. Germline CDR1 and CDR2: LGHNA and YNFKEQ. There are 16 residues in the CDR3. V shed 0 bases, J shed 5 bases, and the junction held 6 bases outside the gene matches. The CDR3 region has the DNA TGTGCCAGCAGCCAAGACCCTGGTAGCGGGAGGGAGACCCAGTACTTC. It codes for CASSQDPGSGRETQYF.

V usage is TRBV6-5 and J usage is TRBJ2-7; TRBD2 matches at 8 bases. V was clipped by 9 bases and J by 1 base; unmatched bases: 2. From germline, CDR1 is MNHEY and CDR2 SVGAGI. CDR3 length equals 12 residues. CDR3 loop: CASTGGSYEQYF. CDR3 DNA sequence: TGTGCCAGTACGGGGGGGTCCTACGAGCAGTACTTC.

V gene TRBV7-2 combines with J gene TRBJ2-1, with D possibly matching TRBD2 (6 bases). Germline V gives CDR1 SGHTA, CDR2 FQGNSA. CDR3 size: 16 residues. V lost 5 bases and J 4 bases, leaving 18 bases between the germline ends. The CDR3 DNA sequence: TGTGCCAGCAGCCCCCAGGCGGGAACGAAGTACAATGAGCAGTTCTTC. Encoded protein: CASSPQAGTKYNEQFF.

This clonotype was seen a few times. The rearrangement links TRBV28 to TRBJ2-5; either TRBD1 or TRBD2 may fit D (6 bases each). This CDR3 spans 15 amino acids. The ends were cut back, 4 bases at V and 4 bases at J, with 16 bases in the middle. Per the germline V gene, CDR1 is MDHEN and CDR2 is SYDVKM. The chain's CDR3 is CASSSAGHPGETQYF. The CDR3 nucleotides are TGTGCCAGCAGTTCCGCGGGACACCCCGGAGAGACCCAGTACTTC. Based on the CDR3 plus reference TRBV28 and TRBJ2-5, the full variable domain is DVKVTQSSRYLVKRTGEKVFLECVQDMDHENMFWYRQDPGLGLRLIYFSYDVKMKEKGDIPEGYSVSREKKERFSLILESASTNQTSMYLCASSSAGHPGETQYFGPGTRLLVL.

This clonotype was picked up a small number of times. The chain links TRBV28 to TRBJ1-2; D gene ambiguous. Germline CDR1 is MDHEN and CDR2 is SYDVKM. This CDR3 contains 15 residues. Trimming shortened V by 1 base and J by 0 bases, and 9 bases separated the two germline ends. The CDR3 region has the DNA TGTGCCAGCAGTTTATCCCGCAGTGCTAACTATGGCTACACCTTC. This sequence encodes CASSLSRSANYGYTF.

Regarding this clonotype: A much larger clone differs by one base, so this may be a read error. This chain connects TRBV5-1 to TRBJ2-2; D not resolved. This CDR3 contains 15 residues. V was cut by 1 base and J by 7 bases, with 14 bases left in between. Looked up from germline, CDR1 is SGHRS and CDR2 is YFSETQ. The CDR3: CASSLYDLNVGELFF. CDR3 nucleotide sequence: TGCGCCAGCAGCTTGTACGACCTAAACGTCGGGGAGCTGTTTTTT.

V gene TRBV18 combines with J gene TRBJ2-3; TRBD1 matches 7 bases. CDR3 length: 16 residues. The germline gives CDR1 KGHSH, CDR2 LQKENI. V shed 2 bases and J 4 bases; nucleotides not matched to a gene: 9. The CDR3 spells CASSPWGQSRSDTQYF. The CDR3 bases are TGTGCCAGCTCACCATGGGGACAGTCACGGTCAGATACGCAGTATTTT.

A few counts support this clonotype. The V and J genes are TRBV27 and TRBJ2-3, with 7 bases that match TRBD2. V dropped 1 base and J dropped 0; count of bases not matched to a gene: 7. Germline V gene data show CDR1 as MNHEY and CDR2 as SMNVEV (reference sequence). This CDR3 has 17 residues. Here the CDR3 reads CASSLFSSGDSTDTQYF. The CDR3 DNA reads TGTGCCAGCAGTTTATTCTCTAGCGGAGATAGCACAGATACGCAGTATTTT.

In its sample, this clonotype was seen many times. This chain connects TRBV5-1 to TRBJ2-3; D is unresolved. Germline values: CDR1 SGHRS, CDR2 YFSETQ. The V end lost 5 bases, the J end lost 2 bases, and 6 bases lay between the germline ends. This CDR3 contains 12 residues. The CDR3 nucleotides read TGCGCCAGCAGTTCCACCACAGATACGCAGTATTTT. This encodes CASSSTTDTQYF. The variable domain in full, with the rest retrieved from reference TRBV5-1 and TRBJ2-3, is KAGVTQTPRYLIKTRGQQVTLSCSPISGHRSVSWYQQTPGQGLQFLFEYFSETQRNKGNFPGRFSGRQFSNSRSEMNVSTLELGDSALYLCASSSTTDTQYFGPGTRLTVL.

As regards this clonotype: This may come from a read error, since a much larger clone is one base off. The chain joins TRBV13 to TRBJ2-7, with TRBD2 as a possible D gene (6 bases). Trimming removed 5 bases from V and 2 bases from J, with 10 bases in between. Germline assignment: CDR1 PRHDT and CDR2 FYEKMQ (reference sequence). The CDR3 is 13 amino acids. CDR3 nucleotide sequence: TGTGCCAGCAGCGCGGGACTTGCCTACGAGCAGTACTTC. This gives the protein CASSAGLAYEQYF.

In this sample, this clonotype turned up many times. The chain links TRBV12-3 or TRBV12-4 to TRBJ1-1; tentatively, D is TRBD1 (5 bases). V was cut by 5 bases and J by 4 bases, with 11 bases left in between. The CDR3 covers 13 residues. The CDR3 loop is CASSIGGTTEAFF. The CDR3 DNA reads TGTGCCAGCAGTATCGGGGGTACCACTGAAGCTTTCTTT.